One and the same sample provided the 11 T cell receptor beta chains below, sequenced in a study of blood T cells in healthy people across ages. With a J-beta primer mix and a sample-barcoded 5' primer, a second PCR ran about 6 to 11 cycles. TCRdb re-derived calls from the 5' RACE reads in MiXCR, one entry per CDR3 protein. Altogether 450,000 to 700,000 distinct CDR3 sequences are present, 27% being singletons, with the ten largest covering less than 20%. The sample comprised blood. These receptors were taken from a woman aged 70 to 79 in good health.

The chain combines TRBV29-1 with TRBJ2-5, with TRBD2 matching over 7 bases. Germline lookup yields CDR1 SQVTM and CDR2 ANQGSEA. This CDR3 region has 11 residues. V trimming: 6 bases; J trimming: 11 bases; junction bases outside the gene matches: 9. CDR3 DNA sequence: TGCAGCGTGGCGACGGCGGGGGAGCAGTACTTC. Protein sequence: CSVATAGEQYF.

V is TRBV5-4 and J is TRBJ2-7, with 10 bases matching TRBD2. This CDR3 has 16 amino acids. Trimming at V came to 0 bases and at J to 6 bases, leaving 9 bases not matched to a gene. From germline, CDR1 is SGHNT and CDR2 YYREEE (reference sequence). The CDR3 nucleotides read TGTGCCAGCAGCTTGGCATCCGGGACTAGCGATGTCGAGCAGTACTTC. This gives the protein CASSLASGTSDVEQYF.

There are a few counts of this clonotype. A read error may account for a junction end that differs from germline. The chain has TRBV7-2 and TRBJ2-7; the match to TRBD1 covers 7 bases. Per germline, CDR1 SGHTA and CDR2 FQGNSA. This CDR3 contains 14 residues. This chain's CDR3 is CASSPGQPAYEQCF. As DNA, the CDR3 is TGTGCCAGCAGCCCGGGACAGCCCGCCTACGAGCAGTGCTTC.

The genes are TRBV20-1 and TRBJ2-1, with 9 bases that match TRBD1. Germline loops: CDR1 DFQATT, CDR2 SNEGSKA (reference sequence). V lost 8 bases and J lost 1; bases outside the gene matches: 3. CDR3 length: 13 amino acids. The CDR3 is CSQGQGSYNEQFF. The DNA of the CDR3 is TGCAGTCAAGGACAGGGGTCCTACAATGAGCAGTTCTTC.

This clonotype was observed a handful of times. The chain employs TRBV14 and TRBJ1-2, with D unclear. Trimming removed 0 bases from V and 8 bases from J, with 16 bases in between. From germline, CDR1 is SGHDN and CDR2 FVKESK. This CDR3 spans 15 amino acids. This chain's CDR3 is CASSQEDVGIRGYTF. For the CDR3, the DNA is TGTGCCAGCAGCCAAGAAGATGTGGGGATACGAGGCTACACCTTC.

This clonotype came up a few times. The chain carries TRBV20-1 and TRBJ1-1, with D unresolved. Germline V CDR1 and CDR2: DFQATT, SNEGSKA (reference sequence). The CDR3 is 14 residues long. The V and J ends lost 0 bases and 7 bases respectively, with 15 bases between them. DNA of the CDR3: TGCAGTGCTAGAGATAGGACGTGGTCAGGTGAAGCTTTCTTT. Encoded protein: CSARDRTWSGEAFF.

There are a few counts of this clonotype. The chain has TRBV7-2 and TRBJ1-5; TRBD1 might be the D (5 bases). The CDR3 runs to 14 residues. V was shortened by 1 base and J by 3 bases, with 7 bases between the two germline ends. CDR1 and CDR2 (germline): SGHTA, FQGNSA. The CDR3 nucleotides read TGTGCCAGCAGCTTAGAGGGACCCAATCAGCCCCAGCATTTT. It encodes CASSLEGPNQPQHF.

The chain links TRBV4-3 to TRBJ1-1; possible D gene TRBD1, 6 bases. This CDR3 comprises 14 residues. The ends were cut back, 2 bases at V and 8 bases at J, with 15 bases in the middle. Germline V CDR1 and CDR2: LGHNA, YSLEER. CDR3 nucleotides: TGCGCCAGCAGCCAATTCGGGACTCAGGGGGAAGCTTTCTTT. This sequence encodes CASSQFGTQGEAFF.

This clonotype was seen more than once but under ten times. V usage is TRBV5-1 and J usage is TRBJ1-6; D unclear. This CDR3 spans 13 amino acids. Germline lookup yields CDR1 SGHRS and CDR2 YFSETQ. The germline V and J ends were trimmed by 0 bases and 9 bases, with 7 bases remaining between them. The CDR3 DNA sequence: TGCGCCAGCAGCTTGGATACAGCTTCACCCCTCCACTTT. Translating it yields CASSLDTASPLHF.

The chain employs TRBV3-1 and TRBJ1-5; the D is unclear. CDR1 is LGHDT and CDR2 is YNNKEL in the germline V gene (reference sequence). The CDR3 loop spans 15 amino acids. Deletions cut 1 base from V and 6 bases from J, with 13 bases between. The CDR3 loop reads CASSQARTGGQPQHF. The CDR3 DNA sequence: TGTGCCAGCAGCCAAGCCAGGACGGGAGGTCAGCCCCAGCATTTT.

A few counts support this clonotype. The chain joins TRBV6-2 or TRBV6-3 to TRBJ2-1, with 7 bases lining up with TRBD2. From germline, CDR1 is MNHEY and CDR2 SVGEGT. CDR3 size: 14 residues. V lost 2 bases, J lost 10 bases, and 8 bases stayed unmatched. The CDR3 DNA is TGTGCCAGCAGTTACCGTACTAGCGTGCGGGAGCAGTTCTTC. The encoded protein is CASSYRTSVREQFF.